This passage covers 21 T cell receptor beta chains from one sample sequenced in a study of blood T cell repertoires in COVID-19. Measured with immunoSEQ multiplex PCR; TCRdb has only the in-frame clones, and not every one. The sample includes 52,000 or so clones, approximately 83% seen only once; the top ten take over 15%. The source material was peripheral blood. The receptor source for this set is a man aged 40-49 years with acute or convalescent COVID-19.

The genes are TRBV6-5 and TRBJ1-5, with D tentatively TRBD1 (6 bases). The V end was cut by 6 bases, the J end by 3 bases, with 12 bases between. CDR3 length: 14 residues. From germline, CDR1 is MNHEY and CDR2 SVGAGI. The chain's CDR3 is CASSLQGNNQPQHF. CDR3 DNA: TGTGCCAGCAGCCTACAGGGAAACAATCAGCCCCAGCATTTT.

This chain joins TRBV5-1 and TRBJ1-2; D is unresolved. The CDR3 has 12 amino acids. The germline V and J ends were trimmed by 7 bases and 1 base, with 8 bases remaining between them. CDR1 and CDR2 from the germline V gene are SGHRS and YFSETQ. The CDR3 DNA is TGCGCCAGCCGGGAGAATAACTATGGCTACACCTTC. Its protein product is CASRENNYGYTF.

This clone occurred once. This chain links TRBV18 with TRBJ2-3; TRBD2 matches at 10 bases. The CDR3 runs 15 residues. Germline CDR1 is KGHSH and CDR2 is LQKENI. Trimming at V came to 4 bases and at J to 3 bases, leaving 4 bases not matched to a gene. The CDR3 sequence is CASSLSGGATDTQYF. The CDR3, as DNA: TGTGCCAGCTCACTGAGCGGGGGGGCTACAGATACGCAGTATTTT.

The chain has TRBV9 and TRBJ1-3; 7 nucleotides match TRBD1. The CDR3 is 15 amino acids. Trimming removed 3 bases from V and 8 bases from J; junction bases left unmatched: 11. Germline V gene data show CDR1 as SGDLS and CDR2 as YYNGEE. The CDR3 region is CASSAQGIRGDTIYF. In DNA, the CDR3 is TGTGCCAGCAGCGCACAGGGGATAAGAGGAGACACCATATATTTT.

The CDR3 loop is CASSQDYQGVRETQYF. CDR3 coding DNA: TGTGCCAGCAGCCAAGATTACCAGGGTGTAAGGGAGACCCAGTACTTC. The rearrangement joins TRBV14 to TRBJ2-5, with a possible D match to TRBD1 (5 bases). The V end was cut by 0 bases, the J end by 5 bases, with 16 bases between. Looked up from germline, CDR1 is SGHDN and CDR2 is FVKESK. The CDR3 runs to 16 residues.

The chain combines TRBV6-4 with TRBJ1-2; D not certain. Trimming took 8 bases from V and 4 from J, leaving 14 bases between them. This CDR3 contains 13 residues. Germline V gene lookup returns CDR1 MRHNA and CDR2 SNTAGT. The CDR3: CASAPEATYGYTF. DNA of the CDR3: TGTGCCAGCGCCCCGGAGGCCACCTATGGCTACACCTTC.

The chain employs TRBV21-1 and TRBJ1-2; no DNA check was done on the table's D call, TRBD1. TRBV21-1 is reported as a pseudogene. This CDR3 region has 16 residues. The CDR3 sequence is CASSKAPDRGCYGYTF. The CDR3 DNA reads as TGTGCCAGCAGCAAAGCCCCCGACAGGGGATGCTATGGCTACACCTTC.

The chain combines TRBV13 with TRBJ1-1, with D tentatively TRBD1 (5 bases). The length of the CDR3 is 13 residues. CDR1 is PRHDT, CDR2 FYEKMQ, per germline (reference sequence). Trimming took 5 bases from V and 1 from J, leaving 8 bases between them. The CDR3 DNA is TGTGCCAGCAGCCCGGGGGGGAACACTGAAGCTTTCTTT. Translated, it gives CASSPGGNTEAFF.

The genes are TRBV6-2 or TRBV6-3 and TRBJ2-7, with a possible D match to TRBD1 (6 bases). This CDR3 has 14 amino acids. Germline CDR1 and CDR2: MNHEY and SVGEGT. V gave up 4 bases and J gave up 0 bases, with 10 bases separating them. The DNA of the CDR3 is TGTGCCAGCAGTTCCGGGACAACCTCCTACGAGCAGTACTTC. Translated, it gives CASSSGTTSYEQYF.

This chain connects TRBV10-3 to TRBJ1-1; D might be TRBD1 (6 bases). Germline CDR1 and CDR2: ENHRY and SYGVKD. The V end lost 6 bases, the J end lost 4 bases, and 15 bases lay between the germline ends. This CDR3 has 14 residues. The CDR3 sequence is CAIRGQGRGTEAFF. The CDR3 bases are TGTGCCATCAGAGGGCAGGGGAGGGGCACTGAAGCTTTCTTT.

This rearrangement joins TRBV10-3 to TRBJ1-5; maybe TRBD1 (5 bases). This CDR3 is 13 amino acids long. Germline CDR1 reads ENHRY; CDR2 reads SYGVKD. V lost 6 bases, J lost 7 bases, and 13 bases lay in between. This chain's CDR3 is CAISPDSLQPQHF. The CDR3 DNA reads TGTGCCATCAGCCCCGACAGTTTGCAGCCCCAGCATTTT.

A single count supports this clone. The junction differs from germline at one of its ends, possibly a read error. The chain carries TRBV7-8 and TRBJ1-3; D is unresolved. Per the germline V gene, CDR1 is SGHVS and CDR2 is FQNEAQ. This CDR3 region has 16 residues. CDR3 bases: TGTGCCAGCACCAATGAACCGCAACCCTCTAGAAACACCATATATTTT. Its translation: CASTNEPQPSRNTIYF.

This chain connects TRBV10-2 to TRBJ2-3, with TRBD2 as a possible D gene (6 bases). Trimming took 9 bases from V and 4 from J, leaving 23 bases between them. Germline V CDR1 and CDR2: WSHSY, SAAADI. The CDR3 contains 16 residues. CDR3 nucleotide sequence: TGCGCCAGTCGGCGGGGACGCGGGTCAAATTCAGATACGCAGTATTTT. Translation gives CASRRGRGSNSDTQYF.

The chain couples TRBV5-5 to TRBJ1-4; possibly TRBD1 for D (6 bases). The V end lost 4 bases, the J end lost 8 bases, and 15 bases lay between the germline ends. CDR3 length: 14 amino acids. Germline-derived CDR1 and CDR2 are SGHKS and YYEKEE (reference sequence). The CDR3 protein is CASSSTGFDEKLFF. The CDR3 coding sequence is TGTGCCAGCAGCAGTACAGGGTTCGACGAAAAACTGTTTTTT.

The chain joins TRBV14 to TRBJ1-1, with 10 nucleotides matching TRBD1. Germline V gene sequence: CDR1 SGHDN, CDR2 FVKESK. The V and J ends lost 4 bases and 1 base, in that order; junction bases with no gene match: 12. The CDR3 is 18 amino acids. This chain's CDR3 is CASSPTGGRSLRNTEAFF. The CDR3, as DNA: TGTGCCAGCAGCCCGACAGGGGGCAGGAGTTTACGGAACACTGAAGCTTTCTTT.

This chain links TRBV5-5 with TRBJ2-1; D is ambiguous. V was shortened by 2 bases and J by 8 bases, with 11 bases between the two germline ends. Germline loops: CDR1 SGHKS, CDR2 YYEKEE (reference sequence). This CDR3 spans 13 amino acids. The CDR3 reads CASSLSATYEQFF. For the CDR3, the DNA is TGTGCCAGCAGCTTAAGTGCTACCTATGAGCAGTTCTTC.

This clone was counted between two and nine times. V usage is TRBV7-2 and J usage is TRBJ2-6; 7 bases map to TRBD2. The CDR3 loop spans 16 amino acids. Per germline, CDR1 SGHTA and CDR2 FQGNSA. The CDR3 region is CAKTAGVSSGANVLTF. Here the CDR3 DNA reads TGTGCTAAAACGGCGGGGGTGTCCTCTGGGGCCAACGTCCTGACTTTC.

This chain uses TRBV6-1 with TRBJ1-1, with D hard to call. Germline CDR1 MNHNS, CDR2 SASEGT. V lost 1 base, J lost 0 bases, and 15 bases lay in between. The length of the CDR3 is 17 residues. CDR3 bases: TGTGCCAGCAGTGAAGATATGTACTATTCAGTGAACACTGAAGCTTTCTTT. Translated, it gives CASSEDMYYSVNTEAFF.

The DNA of the CDR3 is TGTGCCAGCAGCTCCAGGACCAGAGGGTATGAGCAGTTCTTC. This encodes CASSSRTRGYEQFF. This chain joins TRBV5-8 and TRBJ2-1, with a possible D match to TRBD2 (5 bases). CDR1 SGHTS and CDR2 YDEGEE come from the germline V gene. This CDR3 contains 14 residues. V lost 3 bases and J 8 bases, leaving 15 bases between the germline ends.

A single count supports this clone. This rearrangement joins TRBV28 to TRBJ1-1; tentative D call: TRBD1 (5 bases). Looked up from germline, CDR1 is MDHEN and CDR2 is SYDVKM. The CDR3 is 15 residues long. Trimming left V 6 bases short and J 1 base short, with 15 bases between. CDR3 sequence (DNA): TGTGCCAGCAGAACACCCTTCCAGGGGAACACTGAAGCTTTCTTT. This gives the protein CASRTPFQGNTEAFF. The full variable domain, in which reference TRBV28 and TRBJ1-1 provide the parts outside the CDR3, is DVKVTQSSRYLVKRTGEKVFLECVQDMDHENMFWYRQDPGLGLRLIYFSYDVKMKEKGDIPEGYSVSREKKERFSLILESASTNQTSMYLCASRTPFQGNTEAFFGQGTRLTVV.

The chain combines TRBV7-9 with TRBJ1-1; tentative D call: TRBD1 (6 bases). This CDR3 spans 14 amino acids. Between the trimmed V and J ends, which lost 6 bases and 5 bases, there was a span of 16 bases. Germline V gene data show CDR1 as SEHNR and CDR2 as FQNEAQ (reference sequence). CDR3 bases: TGTGCCAGCAGTCCGAACAGGGTCGGGACTGAAGCTTTCTTT. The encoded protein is CASSPNRVGTEAFF.